This T cell receptor beta chain was sequenced in a study of CD8+CD57+ T cells in acquired aplastic anemia. Study details: DNA recovered from sorted CD4+ and CD8+ cells had a mean of around 3.3 ug.

This clonotype was seen at least ten times. The antigen is undetermined. General study findings and limits: Some 30 shared CD8+ CDR3s appeared highly expressed within patients' immunodominant clones.

This CDR3 comprises 17 residues. Germline V gene data show CDR1 as SGHAT and CDR2 as FQDESV (reference sequence). V lost 3 bases and J 3 bases, leaving 20 bases between the germline ends. Patients selected for sequencing had displayed CD8+CD57+ cell expansion by flow cytometry. Every one of the patients had aplastic anemia (severe, acquired). Both TCR beta VDJ combination and CDR3 sequence profiling were carried out. Genomic DNA was the template for this profiling. TCRdb re-called the reads through MiXCR, storing one row per CDR3 protein. Among hundreds of thousands of distinct CDR3 sequences listed, around 30% were seen once.

This sequence originates from a human donor with aplastic anemia. The rearrangement links TRBV11-1 to TRBJ1-2; no clear D gene. Sequencing was done on a sample of sorted CD4+, CD8+, or CD8+CD57+ T cells (not recorded which) from PBMCs. The CDR3 loop is CASSFGSQATLHYGYTF. The CDR3 DNA reads as TGTGCCAGCAGCTTTGGTAGCCAGGCGACCTTACACTATGGCTACACCTTC.